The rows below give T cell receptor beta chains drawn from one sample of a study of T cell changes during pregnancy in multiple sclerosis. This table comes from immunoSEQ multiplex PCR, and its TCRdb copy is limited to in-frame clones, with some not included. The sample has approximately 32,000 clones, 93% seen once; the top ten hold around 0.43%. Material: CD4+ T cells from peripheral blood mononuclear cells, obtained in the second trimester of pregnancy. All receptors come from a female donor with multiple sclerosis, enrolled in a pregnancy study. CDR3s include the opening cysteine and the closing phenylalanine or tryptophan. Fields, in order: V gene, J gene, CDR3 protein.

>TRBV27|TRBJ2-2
CASSQEGGELFF
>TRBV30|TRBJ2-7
CAWSVWGGRTINEQYF
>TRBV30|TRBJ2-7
CAWSVGGTGSYEQYF
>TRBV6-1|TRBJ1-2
CASNEARQASTF
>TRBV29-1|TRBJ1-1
CSAQSRTDMNTEAFF
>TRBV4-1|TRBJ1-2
CASSQGGGVIGYTF
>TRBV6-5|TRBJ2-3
CASSYLDTQYF
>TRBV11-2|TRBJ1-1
CASSLRVNTEAFF
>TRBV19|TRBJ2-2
CASSGAVTGELFF
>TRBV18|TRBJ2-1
CASSPPSGRGEQFF
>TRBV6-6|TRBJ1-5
CASSYSRAGGNQPQHF
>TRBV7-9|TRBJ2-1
CASSPGLGPQNEQFF
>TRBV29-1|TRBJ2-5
CSVDGPYQETQYF
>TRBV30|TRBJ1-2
CAWSPTSYGYTF
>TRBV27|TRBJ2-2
CASSLWGTGNTGELFF
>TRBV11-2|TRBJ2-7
CASSSRQGDLGEQYF
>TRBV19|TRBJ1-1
CASLITGGTEAFF
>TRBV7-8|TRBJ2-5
CASSLGLAGPRGKTQYF
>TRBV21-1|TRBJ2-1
CASSKFRASGVYNEQFF
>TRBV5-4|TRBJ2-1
CASSLQGGSNEQFF
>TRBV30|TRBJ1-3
CARTTGLSGNTIYF
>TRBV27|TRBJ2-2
CASKGLAESTGELFF
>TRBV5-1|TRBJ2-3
CASSLDQNTDTQYF
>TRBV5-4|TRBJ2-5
CASSFDLAGGQETQYF
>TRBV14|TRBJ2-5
CASSQSRGRETQYF
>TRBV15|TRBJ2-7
CATSRDADWNPYEQYF
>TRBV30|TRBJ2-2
CAWKLGVPTGELFF
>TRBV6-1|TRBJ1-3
CASRPAGRAGNTIYF
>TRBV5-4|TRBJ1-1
CASSSGGRKVNTEAFF
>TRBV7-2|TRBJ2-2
CASSFDLSAGELFF
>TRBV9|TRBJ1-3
CASSVELRASSGNTIYF
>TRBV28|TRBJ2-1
CASRLDRGRYNEQFF
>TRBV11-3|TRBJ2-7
CASSFGRSGRAHEQYF
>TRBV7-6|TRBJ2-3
CASSLRVAGGTDTQYF